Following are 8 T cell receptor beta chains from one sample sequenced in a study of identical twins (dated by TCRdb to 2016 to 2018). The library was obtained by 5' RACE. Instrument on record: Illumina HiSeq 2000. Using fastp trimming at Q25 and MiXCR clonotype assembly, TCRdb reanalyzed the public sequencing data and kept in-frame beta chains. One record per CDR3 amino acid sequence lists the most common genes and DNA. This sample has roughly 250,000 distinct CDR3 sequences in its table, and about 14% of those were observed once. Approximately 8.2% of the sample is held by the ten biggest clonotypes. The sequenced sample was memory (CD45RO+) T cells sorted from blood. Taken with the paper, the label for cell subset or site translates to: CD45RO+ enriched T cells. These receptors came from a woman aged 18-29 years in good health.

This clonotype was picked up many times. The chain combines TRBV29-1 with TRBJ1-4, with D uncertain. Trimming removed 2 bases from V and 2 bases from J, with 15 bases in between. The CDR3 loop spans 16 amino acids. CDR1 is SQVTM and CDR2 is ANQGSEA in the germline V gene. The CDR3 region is CSVESPGNETNEKLFF. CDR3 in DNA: TGCAGCGTTGAAAGTCCAGGAAACGAGACTAATGAAAAACTGTTTTTT.

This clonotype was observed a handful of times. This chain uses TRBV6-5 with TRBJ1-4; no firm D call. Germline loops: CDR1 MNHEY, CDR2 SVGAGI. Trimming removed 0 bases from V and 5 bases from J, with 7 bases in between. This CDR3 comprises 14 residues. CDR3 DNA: TGTGCCAGCAGTTACTCGCCCAGGAATGAAAAACTGTTTTTT. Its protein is CASSYSPRNEKLFF.

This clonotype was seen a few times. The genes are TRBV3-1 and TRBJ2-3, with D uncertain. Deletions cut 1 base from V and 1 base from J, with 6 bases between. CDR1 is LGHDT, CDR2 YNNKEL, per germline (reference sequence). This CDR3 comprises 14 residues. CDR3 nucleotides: TGTGCCAGCAGCCAAGTGGCGGGCACAGATACGCAGTATTTT. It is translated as CASSQVAGTDTQYF.

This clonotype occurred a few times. The CDR3 loop reads CSVVRSSYNEQFF. As DNA, the CDR3 is TGCAGCGTAGTTAGGAGCTCCTACAATGAGCAGTTCTTC. The gene calls are TRBV29-1 and TRBJ2-1; D is uncertain. The V and J ends lost 6 bases and 0 bases respectively, with 9 bases between them. Germline CDR1 SQVTM, CDR2 ANQGSEA. The CDR3 length is 13 residues.

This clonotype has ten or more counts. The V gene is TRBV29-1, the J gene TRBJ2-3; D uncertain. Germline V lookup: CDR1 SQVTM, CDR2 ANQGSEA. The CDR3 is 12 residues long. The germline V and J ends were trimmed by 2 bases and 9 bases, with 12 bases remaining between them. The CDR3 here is CSVESLPETQYF. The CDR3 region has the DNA TGCAGCGTTGAATCGTTACCGGAGACGCAGTATTTT.

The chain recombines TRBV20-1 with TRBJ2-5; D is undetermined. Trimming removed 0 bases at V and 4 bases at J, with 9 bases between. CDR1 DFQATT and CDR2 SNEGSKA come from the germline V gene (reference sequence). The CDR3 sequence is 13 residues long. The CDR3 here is CSARDHSGETQYF. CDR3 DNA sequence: TGCAGTGCTAGAGATCATAGTGGAGAGACCCAGTACTTC.

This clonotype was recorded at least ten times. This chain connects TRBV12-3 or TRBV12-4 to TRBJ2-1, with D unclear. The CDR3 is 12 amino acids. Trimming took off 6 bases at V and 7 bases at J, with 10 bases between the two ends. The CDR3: CASSRDRNEQFF. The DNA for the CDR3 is TGTGCCAGCAGCCGAGACCGGAATGAGCAGTTCTTC.

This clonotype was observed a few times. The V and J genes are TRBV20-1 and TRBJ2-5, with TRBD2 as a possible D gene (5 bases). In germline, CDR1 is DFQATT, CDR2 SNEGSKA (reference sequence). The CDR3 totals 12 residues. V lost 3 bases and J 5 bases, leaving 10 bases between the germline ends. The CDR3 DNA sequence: TGCAGTGCTAGCGTCGGCGGGGAGACCCAGTACTTC. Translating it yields CSASVGGETQYF.